A single sample is the source of the 18 T cell receptor beta chains below, sequenced in a study of OX40 agonist ivuxolimab in advanced cancers. The data were produced by immunoSEQ multiplex PCR, yet TCRdb's version contains in-frame clones alone and is incomplete. The repertoire consists of tens of thousands of clones, with roughly 90% occurring once and the leading ten covering 10%. Sequencing was performed on CD4+ or CD8+ T cells sorted from blood, taken in a trial of the OX40 agonist ivuxolimab. The receptors derive from an adult with an advanced solid tumor such as melanoma, head and neck, liver or kidney cancer.

This clone was detected only once. V is TRBV7-6 and J is TRBJ2-1; D tentatively reads TRBD1 or TRBD2 (9 bases each). CDR1 SGHVS and CDR2 FNYEAQ come from the germline V gene. The CDR3 is made up of 17 amino acids. Between the trimmed V and J ends, which lost 1 base and 6 bases, there was a span of 19 bases. The CDR3 nucleotides read TGTGCCAGCAGCTTAGGCGGGAGGGGACAGGGCGGCAATGAGCAGTTCTTC. Translation gives CASSLGGRGQGGNEQFF.

This chain connects TRBV19 to TRBJ2-6; TRBD1 is a possible D gene (5 bases). V was cut by 5 bases and J by 1 base, with 9 bases left in between. Germline values: CDR1 LNHDA, CDR2 SQIVND (reference sequence). The CDR3 contains 15 residues. CDR3 residues: CASSWQGSGANVLTF. CDR3 in DNA: TGTGCCAGTAGTTGGCAGGGATCTGGGGCCAACGTCCTGACTTTC.

This clone was found a few times. The rearrangement joins TRBV6-5 to TRBJ1-2, with D perhaps TRBD1 (5 bases). CDR1 is MNHEY, CDR2 SVGAGI, per germline. The CDR3 extends over 15 amino acids. V was shortened by 6 bases and J by 2 bases, with 16 bases between the two germline ends. CDR3 coding DNA: TGTGCCAGCAGAAGGTCAGGGACCTTGAACTATGGCTACACCTTC. It codes for CASRRSGTLNYGYTF.

The rearrangement joins TRBV14 to TRBJ1-6; D unresolved. This CDR3 has 12 residues. V lost 5 bases and J lost 8, with 7 bases in between. Per germline, CDR1 SGHDN and CDR2 FVKESK. CDR3 in amino acids: CASSFSHSPLHF. The CDR3 DNA sequence: TGTGCCAGCAGCTTCTCTCATTCACCCCTCCACTTT. The variable domain in full, with the rest retrieved from reference TRBV14 and TRBJ1-6, is EAGVTQFPSHSVIEKGQTVTLRCDPISGHDNLYWYRRVMGKEIKFLLHFVKESKQDESGMPNNRFLAERTGGTYSTLKVQPAELEDSGVYFCASSFSHSPLHFGNGTRLTVT.

This clone showed up just once. The chain carries TRBV5-6 and TRBJ2-5; possible D gene TRBD2, 6 bases. The CDR3 is 15 amino acids. CDR1 is SGHDT and CDR2 is YYEEEE in the germline V gene. Trimming removed 4 bases at V and 7 bases at J, with 20 bases between. This CDR3 is CASSIGGAGRGTQYF. CDR3 sequence (DNA): TGTGCCAGCAGCATAGGTGGGGCAGGGCGGGGGACCCAGTACTTC. The full variable domain, completed using reference TRBV5-6 and TRBJ2-5, is DAGVTQSPTHLIKTRGQQVTLRCSPKSGHDTVSWYQQALGQGPQFIFQYYEEEERQRGNFPDRFSGHQFPNYSSELNVNALLLGDSALYLCASSIGGAGRGTQYFGPGTRLLVL.

V and J are TRBV5-1 and TRBJ1-2; TRBD1 might be the D (6 bases). CDR3 size: 12 residues. CDR1 SGHRS and CDR2 YFSETQ come from the germline V gene. Trimming left V 5 bases short and J 8 bases short, with 13 bases between. The CDR3 DNA sequence: TGCGCCAGCAGAGAACAGGGAGAGGGCTACACCTTC. The encoded protein is CASREQGEGYTF.

This chain links TRBV4-2 with TRBJ2-7; TRBD2 aligns across 14 bases. V was clipped by 4 bases and J by 2 bases; unmatched bases: 4. The CDR3 is 16 amino acids. The germline V gene encodes CDR1 LGHNA and CDR2 YNFKEQ. CDR3 sequence reads: CASSRTSGGTTYEQYF. CDR3 bases: TGTGCCAGCAGCCGGACTAGCGGGGGGACAACCTACGAGCAGTACTTC.

The V gene is TRBV7-9, the J gene TRBJ1-1, with unresolved D. The length of the CDR3 is 11 residues. V lost 2 bases to trimming and J lost 4 bases, with 2 bases between them. Germline V gene lookup returns CDR1 SEHNR and CDR2 FQNEAQ (reference sequence). The CDR3 here is CASSLSTEAFF. In nucleotides, the CDR3 is TGTGCCAGCAGCTTAAGCACTGAAGCTTTCTTT.

The rearrangement links TRBV5-1 to TRBJ1-5; 8 bases match TRBD1. J was trimmed by 1 base and V by 4 bases; bases with no gene match: 4. Germline loops: CDR1 SGHRS, CDR2 YFSETQ. There are 15 residues in the CDR3. The CDR3 loop is CASSPGTGSNQPQHF. The CDR3, as DNA: TGCGCCAGCAGCCCCGGGACAGGAAGCAATCAGCCCCAGCATTTT.

This chain uses TRBV29-1 with TRBJ1-2; no definite D call. Germline values: CDR1 SQVTM, CDR2 ANQGSEA. CDR3 size: 13 residues. V lost 4 bases and J 0 bases, leaving 9 bases between the germline ends. The CDR3 region has the DNA TGCAGCGTTGCCCCTAGAGCTAACTATGGCTACACCTTC. Amino acid sequence: CSVAPRANYGYTF.

The V gene is TRBV6-1, the J gene TRBJ2-7; D might be TRBD1 (8 bases). The CDR3 is 13 amino acids. V was clipped by 6 bases and J by 4 bases, with 13 bases between them. The germline V gene has CDR1 MNHNS and CDR2 SASEGT. The CDR3, as DNA: TGTGCCAGCAGAAACAGGGGGGGGTACGAGCAGTACTTC. Encoded protein: CASRNRGGYEQYF.

This rearrangement joins TRBV7-3 to TRBJ2-1, with D perhaps given as TRBD1 or TRBD2 (6 bases each). In germline, CDR1 is SGHTA, CDR2 FQGTGA. V gave up 5 bases and J gave up 7 bases, with 24 bases separating them. The CDR3 sequence is 17 residues long. The CDR3 bases are TGTGCCAGCAGCATCTTAAGGGGGGTGACTATTAGTAATGAGCAGTTCTTC. Its protein product is CASSILRGVTISNEQFF.

The rearrangement links TRBV27 to TRBJ2-3; D ambiguous. CDR3 length: 14 amino acids. Trimming pared 1 base from V and 2 bases from J, leaving 7 bases between. The V gene's germline CDR1 is MNHEY and CDR2 SMNVEV (reference sequence). The CDR3 coding sequence is TGTGCCAGCAGTTTATATGGAGTCACAGATACGCAGTATTTT. Its protein product is CASSLYGVTDTQYF.

This clone was detected once. CDR3 protein: CASSETGENIQYF. As DNA, the CDR3 is TGTGCCAGCTCCGAGACAGGGGAGAACATTCAGTACTTC. V is TRBV18 and J is TRBJ2-4; 8 bases are a match to TRBD1. The junction had 5 bases not matched to a gene; V was cut back by 6 bases and J by 7 bases. Germline V lookup: CDR1 KGHSH, CDR2 LQKENI. The CDR3 is 13 residues long.

This sequence joins TRBV5-4 and TRBJ1-2, with D tentatively TRBD1 (6 bases). The V end lost 5 bases, the J end lost 0 bases, and 11 bases lay between the germline ends. Germline CDR1 SGHNT, CDR2 YYREEE (reference sequence). This CDR3 contains 14 residues. The CDR3 DNA sequence: TGTGCCAGCAGTCAGGGGTGGGCTAACTATGGCTACACCTTC. It encodes CASSQGWANYGYTF.

The V call is TRBV5-1, the J call TRBJ2-5; possible D gene TRBD1, 7 bases. TRBJ2-7 matches the DNA end more closely, so the J call is doubtful. The germline V gene has CDR1 SGHRS and CDR2 YFSETQ. CDR3 length: 14 amino acids. Here the CDR3 reads CASSFSRGDYEQYF. The DNA of the CDR3 is TGCGCCAGCAGCTTTTCCAGGGGGGACTACGAGCAGTACTTC.

This clone was detected only a few times. V and J are TRBV27 and TRBJ2-1, with no clear D. Per germline, CDR1 MNHEY and CDR2 SMNVEV (reference sequence). V lost 5 bases and J 2 bases, leaving 7 bases between the germline ends. The CDR3 contains 13 residues. Here the CDR3 reads CASSRAAYNEQFF. The DNA for the CDR3 is TGTGCCAGCAGTAGGGCGGCCTACAATGAGCAGTTCTTC.

This chain joins TRBV5-5 and TRBJ2-5; D is unresolved. V lost 1 base and J lost 0, with 7 bases in between. The CDR3 runs to 14 residues. From germline, CDR1 is SGHKS and CDR2 YYEKEE (reference sequence). In DNA, the CDR3 is TGTGCCAGCAGCTTGTGGCCTAACCAAGAGACCCAGTACTTC. It is translated as CASSLWPNQETQYF. Full variable domain (missing parts from reference TRBV5-5 and TRBJ2-5): DAGVTQSPTHLIKTRGQQVTLRCSPISGHKSVSWYQQVLGQGPQFIFQYYEKEERGRGNFPDRFSARQFPNYSSELNVNALLLGDSALYLCASSLWPNQETQYFGPGTRLLVL.